The subject of this entry is one T cell receptor beta chain. Its matching antigen is unknown. Every isolated RNA sample was fully reverse transcribed, so sequencing captured expressed TCRB transcripts. Method: immunoSEQ multiplex PCR; TCRdb's copy keeps in-frame clones and lacks some. This table has about 160,000 clones, approximately 8% appearing once. The entry originates in a study of beta chain features in type 1 diabetes. Study findings and constraints: In every one of the four CD4+ subsets, TCRB CDR3s were moderately but significantly shorter in Type 1 diabetes patients. Reduced insertions and increased deletions marked VDJ junctions in type 1 diabetes patients.

Sequencing was carried out using central memory CD4+ T cells from blood. The source is a man aged 18-30 years with type 1 diabetes.

DNA for the CDR3: TGTGCCAGCAGCTTGGGAGACTACTATGGCTACACCTTC. Translating gives CASSLGDYYGYTF. The chain links TRBV5-4 to TRBJ1-2; D remains unclear. Trimming left V 0 bases short and J 3 bases short, with 6 bases between. The CDR3 has 13 residues. Germline CDR1 SGHNT, CDR2 YYREEE (reference sequence). The variable domain in full, completed from reference TRBV5-4 and TRBJ1-2, reads ETGVTQSPTHLIKTRGQQVTLRCSSQSGHNTVSWYQQALGQGPQFIFQYYREEENGRGNFPPRFSGLQFPNYSSELNVNALELDDSALYLCASSLGDYYGYTFGSGTRLTVV.